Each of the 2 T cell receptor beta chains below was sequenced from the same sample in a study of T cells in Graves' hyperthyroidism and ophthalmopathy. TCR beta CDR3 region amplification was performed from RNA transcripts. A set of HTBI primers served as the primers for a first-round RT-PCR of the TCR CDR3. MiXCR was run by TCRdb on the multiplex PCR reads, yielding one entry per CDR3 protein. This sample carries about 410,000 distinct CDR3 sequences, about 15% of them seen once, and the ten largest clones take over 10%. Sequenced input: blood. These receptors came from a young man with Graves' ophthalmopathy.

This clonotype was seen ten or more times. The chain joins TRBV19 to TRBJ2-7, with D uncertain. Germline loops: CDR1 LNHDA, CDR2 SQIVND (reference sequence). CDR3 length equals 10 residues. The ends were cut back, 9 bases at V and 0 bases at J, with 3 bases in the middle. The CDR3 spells CASPSYEQYF. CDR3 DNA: TGTGCCAGCCCCTCCTACGAGCAGTACTTC.

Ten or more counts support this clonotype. In nucleotides, the CDR3 is TGTGCCAGCAGCCAAATTCCGGGTACAACTAATGAAAAACTGTTTTTT. Amino acids: CASSQIPGTTNEKLFF. The chain combines TRBV3-1 with TRBJ1-4; D is undetermined. The CDR3 sequence is 16 residues long. Germline assignment: CDR1 LGHDT and CDR2 YNNKEL (reference sequence). The V end lost 2 bases, the J end lost 0 bases, and 10 bases lay between the germline ends.